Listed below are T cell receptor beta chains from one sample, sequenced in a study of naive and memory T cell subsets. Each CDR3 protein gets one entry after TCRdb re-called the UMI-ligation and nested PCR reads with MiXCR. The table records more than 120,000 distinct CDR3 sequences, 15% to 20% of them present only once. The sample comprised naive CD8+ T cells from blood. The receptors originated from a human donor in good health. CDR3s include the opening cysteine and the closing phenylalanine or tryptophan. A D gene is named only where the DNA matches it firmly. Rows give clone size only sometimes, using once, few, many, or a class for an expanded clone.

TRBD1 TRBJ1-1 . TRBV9 CASSPDRDREVFF TGTGCCAGCAGCCCAGACCGGGACAGGGAGGTTTTCTTT
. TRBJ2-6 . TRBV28 CASSRKGRSSGANVLTF TGTGCCAGCAGCCGAAAGGGACGGAGCTCTGGGGCCAACGTCCTGACTTTC
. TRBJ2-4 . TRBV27 CASSPKNIQYF TGTGCCAGCAGTCCTAAAAACATTCAGTACTTC
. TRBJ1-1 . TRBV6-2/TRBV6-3 CASSYGPEAFF TGTGCCAGCAGTTACGGTCCTGAAGCTTTCTTT
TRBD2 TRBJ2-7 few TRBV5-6 CASSSTQTSGREEQYF TGTGCCAGCAGCTCTACTCAGACTAGCGGGAGAGAAGAGCAGTACTTC
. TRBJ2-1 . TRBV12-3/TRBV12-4 CASSNRQYNEQFF TGTGCCAGCAGTAACCGACAGTACAATGAGCAGTTCTTC
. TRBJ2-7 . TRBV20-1 CSARDRVAYEQYF TGCAGTGCTAGAGATAGGGTCGCCTACGAGCAGTACTTC
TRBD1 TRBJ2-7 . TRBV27 CASSQDREEQYF TGTGCCAGCAGCCAGGACAGGGAGGAGCAGTACTTC
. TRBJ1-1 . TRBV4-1 CASRYTSGTEAFF TGCGCCAGCAGGTACACTTCGGGCACTGAAGCTTTCTTT
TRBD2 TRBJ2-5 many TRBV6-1 CASSEFSGRAGETQYF TGTGCCAGCAGTGAATTTAGCGGGAGAGCTGGGGAGACCCAGTACTTC
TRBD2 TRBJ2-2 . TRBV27 CASSLKRDGELVF TGTGCCAGCAGTTTAAAGCGGGACGGGGAGCTGGTTTTT
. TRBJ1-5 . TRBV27 CASSFGGENQPQHF TGTGCCAGCAGTTTCGGGGGCGAAAATCAGCCCCAGCATTTT
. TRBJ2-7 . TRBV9 CASSVADSPYEQYF TGTGCCAGCAGCGTAGCTGACAGCCCCTACGAGCAGTACTTC
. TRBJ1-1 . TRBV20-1 CSAYNREVDTEAFF TGCAGTGCTTACAACAGGGAGGTGGACACTGAAGCTTTCTTT
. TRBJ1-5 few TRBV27 CASSLDPIRPQHF TGTGCCAGCAGTTTGGACCCCATCAGGCCCCAGCATTTT
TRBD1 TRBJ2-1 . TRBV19 CASSIVGTGFMDEQFF TGTGCCAGTAGTATAGTCGGGACAGGGTTCATGGATGAGCAGTTCTTC
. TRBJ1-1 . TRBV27 CASSTTFDLNTEAFF TGTGCCAGCAGTACCACGTTTGACCTGAACACTGAAGCTTTCTTT
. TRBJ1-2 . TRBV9 CASSVRVDTVYGYTF TGTGCCAGCAGCGTAAGAGTCGACACAGTTTATGGCTACACCTTC
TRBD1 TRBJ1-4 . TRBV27 CASPNRDREIVEKLFF TGTGCCAGCCCCAACCGGGACAGGGAAATAGTTGAAAAACTGTTTTTT
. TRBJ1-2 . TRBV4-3 CASSQGFREMSGGYTF TGCGCCAGCAGCCAAGGGTTTCGGGAGATGTCGGGTGGCTACACCTTC
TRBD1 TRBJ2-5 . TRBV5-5 CASSLVDRGETQYF TGTGCCAGCAGCTTGGTAGACAGGGGTGAGACCCAGTACTTC
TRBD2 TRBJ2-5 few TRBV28 CASKTSGPLQQETQYF TGTGCCAGCAAGACTAGCGGTCCCCTACAACAAGAGACCCAGTACTTC